These 27 T cell receptor beta chains came from one sample sequenced in a study of T cell responses to AZD1222 COVID-19 vaccine. Assay used: immunoSEQ multiplex PCR; TCRdb lists only in-frame clones, some missing. The sample lists under 110,000 clones; about 86% were seen once. The specimen was peripheral blood, collected on day 0 of AZD1222 vaccination. The receptors were sampled from an adult in good health.

The chain couples TRBV28 to TRBJ1-5; 7 nucleotides align to TRBD1. The germline V gene has CDR1 MDHEN and CDR2 SYDVKM. The length of the CDR3 is 15 residues. J lost 2 bases, V lost 6 bases, and 7 bases had no gene match. The CDR3, as DNA: TGTGCCAGCAGGCGACAGGGTTCGGGCAATCAGCCCCAGCATTTT. It encodes CASRRQGSGNQPQHF. The full variable domain, its missing parts supplied by reference TRBV28 and TRBJ1-5, is DVKVTQSSRYLVKRTGEKVFLECVQDMDHENMFWYRQDPGLGLRLIYFSYDVKMKEKGDIPEGYSVSREKKERFSLILESASTNQTSMYLCASRRQGSGNQPQHFGDGTRLSIL.

CDR3 in DNA: TGTGCCTGGAGTGAACAGGGAGGCTATGGCTACACCTTC. Protein product: CAWSEQGGYGYTF. This chain connects TRBV30 to TRBJ1-2; D perhaps matches TRBD1 (6 bases). The CDR3 sequence is 13 residues long. The germline V gene has CDR1 GTSNPN and CDR2 SVGIG (reference sequence). Deletions cut 1 base from V and 4 bases from J, with 10 bases between.

The CDR3 bases are TGTGCCAGCAGCTTGGCGCCCCCGGGACGGGTTGCGGGAAACACCATATATTTT. Translating it yields CASSLAPPGRVAGNTIYF. The chain links TRBV5-5 to TRBJ1-3, with a weak D call TRBD1 (5 bases). The CDR3 contains 18 residues. Germline-derived CDR1 and CDR2 are SGHKS and YYEKEE (reference sequence). Trimming took off 0 bases at V and 4 bases at J, with 20 bases between the two ends.

This chain uses TRBV28 with TRBJ1-3; D ambiguous. The CDR3 sequence is 18 residues long. The germline V gene encodes CDR1 MDHEN and CDR2 SYDVKM. The ends were cut back, 3 bases at V and 0 bases at J, with 18 bases in the middle. CDR3 in amino acids: CASSFPTPAHNSGNTIYF. CDR3 bases: TGTGCCAGCAGTTTCCCGACACCGGCCCATAACTCTGGAAACACCATATATTTT.

The V gene is TRBV28, the J gene TRBJ2-3; D may match TRBD1 or TRBD2 (6 bases each). CDR3 length equals 16 residues. The germline gives CDR1 MDHEN, CDR2 SYDVKM. Between the trimmed V and J ends, which lost 5 bases and 4 bases, there was a span of 19 bases. As DNA, the CDR3 is TGTGCCAGCAGTACAGCCTCTAGTGGGGGGCCAGATACGCAGTATTTT. Its translation: CASSTASSGGPDTQYF.

The rearrangement uses TRBV2 and TRBJ1-1, with D unresolved. The CDR3 loop spans 13 amino acids. Germline V gene data show CDR1 as SNHLY and CDR2 as FYNNEI. V was shortened by 3 bases and J by 4 bases, with 9 bases between the two germline ends. The CDR3 sequence is CASSDGVSTEAFF. The CDR3 DNA follows: TGTGCCAGCAGTGACGGGGTTTCCACTGAAGCTTTCTTT.

The rearrangement joins TRBV7-8 to TRBJ2-1, with 7 positions matching TRBD1. CDR3 length equals 13 residues. Trimming took 6 bases from V and 6 from J; bases not matched to a gene: 5. Germline loops: CDR1 SGHVS, CDR2 FQNEAQ. CDR3 sequence: CASSKDRTNEQFF. CDR3 nucleotides: TGTGCCAGCAGTAAGGACAGGACCAATGAGCAGTTCTTC.

J is TRBJ2-4 and V is TRBV11-2; 11 bases fit TRBD1. V dropped 3 bases and J dropped 7; count of bases not matched to a gene: 2. Germline loops: CDR1 SGHAT, CDR2 FQNNGV. This CDR3 region has 14 residues. The CDR3 nucleotides are TGTGCCAGCAGCTTTAGGACAGGGGGCAACATTCAGTACTTC. Protein: CASSFRTGGNIQYF. The full variable domain, in which reference TRBV11-2 and TRBJ2-4 provide the parts outside the CDR3, is EAGVAQSPRYKIIEKRQSVAFWCNPISGHATLYWYQQILGQGPKLLIQFQNNGVVDDSQLPKDRFSAERLKGVDSTLKIQPAKLEDSAVYLCASSFRTGGNIQYFGAGTRLSVL.

The rearrangement joins TRBV5-8 to TRBJ1-4; D call uncertain. V was trimmed by 0 bases and J by 0 bases, leaving 9 bases between them. This CDR3 comprises 16 residues. Germline CDR1 SGHTS, CDR2 YDEGEE. The CDR3 reads CASSLGGFATNEKLFF. CDR3 in DNA: TGTGCCAGCAGCTTGGGAGGTTTTGCAACTAATGAAAAACTGTTTTTT. The entire variable domain, with the rest obtained from reference TRBV5-8 and TRBJ1-4, is as follows: EAGVTQSPTHLIKTRGQQATLRCSPISGHTSVYWYQQALGLGLQFLLWYDEGEERNRGNFPPRFSGRQFPNYSSELNVNALELEDSALYLCASSLGGFATNEKLFFGSGTQLSVL.

The chain couples TRBV7-3 to TRBJ2-1, with TRBD2 matching over 9 bases. V lost 2 bases and J lost 4; bases outside the gene matches: 3. This CDR3 contains 15 residues. Germline V gene data show CDR1 as SGHTA and CDR2 as FQGTGA. The chain's CDR3 is CASSLASGMYNEQFF. CDR3 DNA sequence: TGTGCCAGCAGCTTAGCTAGCGGGATGTACAATGAGCAGTTCTTC.

V gene TRBV28 combines with J gene TRBJ2-1, with 13 bases that match TRBD2. Looked up from germline, CDR1 is MDHEN and CDR2 is SYDVKM. This CDR3 has 17 residues. V trimming: 5 bases; J trimming: 5 bases; junction bases outside the gene matches: 9. CDR3 sequence reads: CASSLMGLAGPNNEQFF. The CDR3 DNA reads as TGTGCCAGCAGTCTAATGGGACTAGCGGGACCTAACAATGAGCAGTTCTTC. The whole variable domain, remainder taken from reference TRBV28 and TRBJ2-1, is DVKVTQSSRYLVKRTGEKVFLECVQDMDHENMFWYRQDPGLGLRLIYFSYDVKMKEKGDIPEGYSVSREKKERFSLILESASTNQTSMYLCASSLMGLAGPNNEQFFGPGTRLTVL.

V usage is TRBV5-6 and J usage is TRBJ2-7; D is possibly TRBD1 (6 bases). V lost 3 bases, J lost 1 base, and 14 bases lay in between. Per germline, CDR1 SGHDT and CDR2 YYEEEE. The CDR3 is 15 residues long. CDR3 coding DNA: TGTGCCAGCAGCTGGGACAAGGGGGTTTCCTACGAGCAGTACTTC. Its translation: CASSWDKGVSYEQYF.

The V and J genes are TRBV5-4 and TRBJ2-2; the D gene is possibly TRBD2 (5 bases). Deletions cut 4 bases from V and 0 bases from J, with 10 bases between. The CDR3 has 15 residues. Germline V lookup: CDR1 SGHNT, CDR2 YYREEE (reference sequence). CDR3 in DNA: TGTGCCAGCAGCGGGAGCGCCCCGAACACCGGGGAGCTGTTTTTT. Translated, it gives CASSGSAPNTGELFF.

As for this clone: At the DNA level, this CDR3 is encoded by other sequences in the same sample as well. This chain links TRBV18 with TRBJ2-3; D uncertain. Per the germline V gene, CDR1 is KGHSH and CDR2 is LQKENI. Trimming left V 3 bases short and J 2 bases short, with 6 bases between. The CDR3 contains 13 residues. CDR3 in DNA: TGTGCCAGCTCACCTGGGGTCACAGATACGCAGTATTTT. Its protein product is CASSPGVTDTQYF.

The chain couples TRBV3-1 (or the pseudogene TRBV3-2) to TRBJ2-1, with a tentative D call TRBD2 (6 bases). Trimming took 7 bases from V and 8 from J, leaving 15 bases between them. The CDR3 loop spans 13 amino acids. Germline lookup yields CDR1 LGHDT and CDR2 YNNKEL (reference sequence). As DNA, the CDR3 is TGTGCCAGCACCGGGACTCCTGGAGATGAGCAGTTCTTC. Its protein product is CASTGTPGDEQFF.

There are a few counts of this clone. This chain joins TRBV5-5 and TRBJ2-2; 8 bases match TRBD1. J was trimmed by 6 bases and V by 0 bases; bases with no gene match: 7. Looked up from germline, CDR1 is SGHKS and CDR2 is YYEKEE (reference sequence). This CDR3 contains 16 residues. The CDR3, as DNA: TGTGCCAGCAGCTTGGAGGCACAGGGGGTCGCCGGGGAGCTGTTTTTT. Its protein is CASSLEAQGVAGELFF. Looking up the rest from reference TRBV5-5 and TRBJ2-2 gives the full variable domain: DAGVTQSPTHLIKTRGQQVTLRCSPISGHKSVSWYQQVLGQGPQFIFQYYEKEERGRGNFPDRFSARQFPNYSSELNVNALLLGDSALYLCASSLEAQGVAGELFFGEGSRLTVL.

Comments on this clone: Other DNA sequences in this specimen translate into the identical CDR3. This sequence joins TRBV9 and TRBJ1-3; possible D gene TRBD1, 5 bases. V lost 2 bases to trimming and J lost 1 base, with 7 bases between them. The germline V gene has CDR1 SGDLS and CDR2 YYNGEE. The CDR3 is made up of 14 amino acids. CDR3 loop: CASSVGVSGNTIYF. In DNA, the CDR3 is TGTGCCAGCAGCGTGGGGGTTTCTGGAAACACCATATATTTT.

This clone has more than one count but fewer than ten. The chain is built from TRBV3-1 (or the pseudogene TRBV3-2) and TRBJ2-7; D is possibly TRBD1 (5 bases). V was cut by 6 bases and J by 6 bases, with 15 bases left in between. The germline CDR1 and CDR2 sequences are LGHDT and YNNKEL (reference sequence). There are 13 residues in the CDR3. CDR3 residues: CASRQGASSEQYF. The CDR3 region has the DNA TGTGCCAGCAGGCAGGGCGCTTCGTCCGAGCAGTACTTC.

The chain recombines TRBV5-1 with TRBJ1-3; D is possibly TRBD1 (6 bases). The CDR3 length is 14 residues. The germline CDR1 and CDR2 sequences are SGHRS and YFSETQ. V was shortened by 4 bases and J by 3 bases, with 11 bases between the two germline ends. CDR3 DNA: TGCGCCAGCAGCCTCACAGGGATTGGAAACACCATATATTTT. As protein: CASSLTGIGNTIYF.

The chain recombines TRBV28 with TRBJ1-1; D is undetermined. Germline V lookup: CDR1 MDHEN, CDR2 SYDVKM. The V gene lost 8 bases and the J gene lost 0 bases, with 7 bases spanning the gap. The CDR3 runs 12 residues. CDR3 bases: TGTGCCAGCCAAGGGATGAACACTGAAGCTTTCTTT. It specifies CASQGMNTEAFF.

This clone was counted between two and nine times. The chain links TRBV12-3 or TRBV12-4 to TRBJ1-1; 8 bases match TRBD1. The CDR3 covers 13 residues. V lost 8 bases and J lost 5; bases outside the gene matches: 7. CDR3 residues: CASQTGVYTEAFF. DNA of the CDR3: TGTGCCAGCCAGACAGGGGTCTATACTGAAGCTTTCTTT.

CDR3 coding DNA: TGTGCCAGCAGCTTAGGTGCGGACACAGATACGCAGTATTTT. It yields the protein CASSLGADTDTQYF. This rearrangement joins TRBV7-8 to TRBJ2-3; the D is unclear. CDR1 and CDR2 from the germline V gene are SGHVS and FQNEAQ. CDR3 size: 14 residues. V was shortened by 1 base and J by 2 bases, with 7 bases between the two germline ends.

The chain employs TRBV9 and TRBJ1-1; 7 bases fit TRBD1. The CDR3 extends over 15 amino acids. Germline V CDR1 and CDR2: SGDLS, YYNGEE. J lost 1 base, V lost 3 bases, and 6 bases had no gene match. The DNA for the CDR3 is TGTGCCAGCAGCGCACTACAGGGGAAGAACACTGAAGCTTTCTTT. The encoded protein is CASSALQGKNTEAFF.

The genes are TRBV7-2 and TRBJ1-1; 9 nucleotides match TRBD1. The J segment lost 6 bases and the V segment lost 5 bases, leaving 16 bases of the junction unmatched. Germline V gives CDR1 SGHTA, CDR2 FQGNSA. This CDR3 region has 17 residues. CDR3 nucleotide sequence: TGTGCCAGCAGCGTAAACAAACAGGGGGCGGGTGGGGCTGAAGCTTTCTTT. This gives the protein CASSVNKQGAGGAEAFF.

V is TRBV13 and J is TRBJ2-1; D possibly corresponds to TRBD1 (6 bases). The germline V gene encodes CDR1 PRHDT and CDR2 FYEKMQ (reference sequence). V lost 2 bases, J lost 12 bases, and 17 bases lay in between. This CDR3 is 14 amino acids long. CDR3 bases: TGTGCCAGCAGCTTAAGGGGGAGATCCAATAGGCAGTTCTTC. It encodes CASSLRGRSNRQFF.

The chain links TRBV28 to TRBJ2-5; no clear D. The CDR3 length is 14 residues. Germline assignment: CDR1 MDHEN and CDR2 SYDVKM. Trimming cost V 2 bases and J 4 bases, with 11 bases left between them. CDR3 region: CASSLEVGSETQYF. CDR3 bases: TGTGCCAGCAGTTTAGAGGTCGGGTCAGAGACCCAGTACTTC.

V and J are TRBV7-2 and TRBJ2-7; TRBD1 aligns across 9 bases. J was trimmed by 6 bases and V by 5 bases; bases with no gene match: 5. CDR1 is SGHTA, CDR2 FQGNSA, per germline. This CDR3 comprises 13 residues. The CDR3 region is CASSRDRDSEQYF. DNA of the CDR3: TGTGCCAGCAGCCGGGACAGGGATTCCGAGCAGTACTTC.